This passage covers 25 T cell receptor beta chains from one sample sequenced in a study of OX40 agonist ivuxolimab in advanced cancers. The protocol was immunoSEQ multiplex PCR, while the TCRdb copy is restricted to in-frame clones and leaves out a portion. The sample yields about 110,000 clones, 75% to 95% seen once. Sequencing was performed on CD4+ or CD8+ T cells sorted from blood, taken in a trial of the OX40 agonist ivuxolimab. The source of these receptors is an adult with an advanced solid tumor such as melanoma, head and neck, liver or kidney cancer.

The CDR3 is CASSSDRGLDEQYF. Here the CDR3 DNA reads TGTGCCAGCAGTTCTGACAGGGGGCTCGACGAGCAGTACTTC. The chain has TRBV11-1 and TRBJ2-7; TRBD1 matches at 10 bases. Per the germline V gene, CDR1 is SGHAT and CDR2 is FQDESV (reference sequence). The CDR3 extends over 14 amino acids. V lost 6 bases and J lost 5; bases outside the gene matches: 7.

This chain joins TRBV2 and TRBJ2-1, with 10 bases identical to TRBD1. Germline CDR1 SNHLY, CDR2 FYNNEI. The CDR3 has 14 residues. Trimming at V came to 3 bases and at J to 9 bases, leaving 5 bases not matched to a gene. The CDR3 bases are TGTGCCAGCAGTGATTGGGGACAGGGGACTGAGCAGTTCTTC. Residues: CASSDWGQGTEQFF.

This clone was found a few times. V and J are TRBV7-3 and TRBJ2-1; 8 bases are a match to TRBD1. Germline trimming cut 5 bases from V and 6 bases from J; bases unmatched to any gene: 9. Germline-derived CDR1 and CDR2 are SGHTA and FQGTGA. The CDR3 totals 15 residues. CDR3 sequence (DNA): TGTGCCAGCAGCCCCCCAGGGACAGGCGGCAATGAGCAGTTCTTC. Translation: CASSPPGTGGNEQFF.

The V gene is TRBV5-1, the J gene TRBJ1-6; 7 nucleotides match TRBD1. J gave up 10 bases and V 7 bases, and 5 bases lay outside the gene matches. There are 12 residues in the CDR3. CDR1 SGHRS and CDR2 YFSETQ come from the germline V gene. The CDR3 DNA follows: TGCGCCAGCCGGACAGGAGAATCACCCCTCCACTTT. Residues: CASRTGESPLHF. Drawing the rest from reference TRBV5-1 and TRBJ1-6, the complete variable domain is KAGVTQTPRYLIKTRGQQVTLSCSPISGHRSVSWYQQTPGQGLQFLFEYFSETQRNKGNFPGRFSGRQFSNSRSEMNVSTLELGDSALYLCASRTGESPLHFGNGTRLTVT.

CDR3 DNA sequence: TGTGCCAGCAGCAACGGGGGTAGCGGGGCCACCTACGAGCAGTACTTC. Residues: CASSNGGSGATYEQYF. The rearrangement joins TRBV21-1 to TRBJ2-7; the D segment call TRBD2 is taken from the table without a DNA check. TRBV21-1 is a pseudogene. The CDR3 contains 16 residues.

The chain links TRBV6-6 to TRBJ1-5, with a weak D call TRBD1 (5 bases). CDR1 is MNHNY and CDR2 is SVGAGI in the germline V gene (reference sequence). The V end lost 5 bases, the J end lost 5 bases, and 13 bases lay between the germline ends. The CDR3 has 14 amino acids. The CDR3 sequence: CASSVTGRDQPQHF. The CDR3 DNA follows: TGTGCCAGCAGTGTAACAGGTAGGGATCAGCCCCAGCATTTT.

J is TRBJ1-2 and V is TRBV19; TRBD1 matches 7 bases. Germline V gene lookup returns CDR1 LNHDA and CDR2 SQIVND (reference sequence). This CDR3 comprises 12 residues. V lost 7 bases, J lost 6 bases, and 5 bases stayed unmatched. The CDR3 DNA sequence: TGTGCCAGTAAAGACAGGGACGATGGCTACACCTTC. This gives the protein CASKDRDDGYTF. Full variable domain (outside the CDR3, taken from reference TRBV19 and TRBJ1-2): DGGITQSPKYLFRKEGQNVTLSCEQNLNHDAMYWYRQDPGQGLRLIYYSQIVNDFQKGDIAEGYSVSREKKESFPLTVTSAQKNPTAFYLCASKDRDDGYTFGSGTRLTVV.

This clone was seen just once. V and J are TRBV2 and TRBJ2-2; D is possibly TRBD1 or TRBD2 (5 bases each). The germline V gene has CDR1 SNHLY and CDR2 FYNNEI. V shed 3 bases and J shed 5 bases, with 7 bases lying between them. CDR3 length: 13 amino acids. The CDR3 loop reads CASSEGVTGELFF. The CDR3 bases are TGTGCCAGCAGTGAGGGGGTGACCGGGGAGCTGTTTTTT. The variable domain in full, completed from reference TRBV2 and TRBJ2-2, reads EPEVTQTPSHQVTQMGQEVILRCVPISNHLYFYWYRQILGQKVEFLVSFYNNEISEKSEIFDDQFSVERPDGSNFTLKIRSTKLEDSAMYFCASSEGVTGELFFGEGSRLTVL.

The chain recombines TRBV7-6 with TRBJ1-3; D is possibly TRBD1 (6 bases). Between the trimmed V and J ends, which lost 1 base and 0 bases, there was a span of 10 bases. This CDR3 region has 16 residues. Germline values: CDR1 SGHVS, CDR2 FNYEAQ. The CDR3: CASSLGGQRSGNTIYF. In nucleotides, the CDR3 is TGTGCCAGCAGCTTAGGTGGACAGCGCTCTGGAAACACCATATATTTT.

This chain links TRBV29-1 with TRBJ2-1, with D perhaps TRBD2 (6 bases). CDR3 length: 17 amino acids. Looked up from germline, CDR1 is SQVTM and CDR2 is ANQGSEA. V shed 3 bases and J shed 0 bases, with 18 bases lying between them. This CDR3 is CSVDPRGRVPSYNEQFF. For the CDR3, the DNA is TGCAGCGTTGACCCGCGGGGCAGGGTGCCCTCCTACAATGAGCAGTTCTTC.

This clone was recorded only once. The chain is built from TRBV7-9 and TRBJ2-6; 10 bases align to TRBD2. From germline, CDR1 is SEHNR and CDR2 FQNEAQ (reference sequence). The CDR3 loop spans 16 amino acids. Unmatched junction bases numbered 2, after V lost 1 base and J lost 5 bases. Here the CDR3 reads CASSLGSGRRANVLTF. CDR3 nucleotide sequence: TGTGCCAGCAGCTTAGGTAGCGGGAGGAGGGCCAACGTCCTGACTTTC.

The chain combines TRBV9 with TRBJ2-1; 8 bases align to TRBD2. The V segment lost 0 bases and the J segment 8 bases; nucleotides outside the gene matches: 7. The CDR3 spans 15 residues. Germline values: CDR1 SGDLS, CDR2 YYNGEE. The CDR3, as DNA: TGTGCCAGCAGCGTAGTGGCTAGCGGGTTAGATGAGCAGTTCTTC. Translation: CASSVVASGLDEQFF.

The CDR3 region has the DNA TGTGCCAGTAGCACACAGGGCATGAGAGAGACCCAGTACTTC. Its protein product is CASSTQGMRETQYF. The chain combines TRBV19 with TRBJ2-5; tentative D call: TRBD1 (6 bases). V lost 6 bases and J lost 4, with 15 bases in between. Germline assignment: CDR1 LNHDA and CDR2 SQIVND (reference sequence). This CDR3 is 14 amino acids long. Based on the CDR3 plus reference TRBV19 and TRBJ2-5, the full variable domain is DGGITQSPKYLFRKEGQNVTLSCEQNLNHDAMYWYRQDPGQGLRLIYYSQIVNDFQKGDIAEGYSVSREKKESFPLTVTSAQKNPTAFYLCASSTQGMRETQYFGPGTRLLVL.

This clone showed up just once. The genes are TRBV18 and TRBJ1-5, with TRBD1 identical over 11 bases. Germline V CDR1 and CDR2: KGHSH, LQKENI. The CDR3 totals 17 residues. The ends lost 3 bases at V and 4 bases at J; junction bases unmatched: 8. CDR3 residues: CASSPRRGTGGNQPQHF. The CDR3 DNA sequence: TGTGCCAGCTCACCTAGAAGGGGGACAGGGGGGAATCAGCCCCAGCATTTT.

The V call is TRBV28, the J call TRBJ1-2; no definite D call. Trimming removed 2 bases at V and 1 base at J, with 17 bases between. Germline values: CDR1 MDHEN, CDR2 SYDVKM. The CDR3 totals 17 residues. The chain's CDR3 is CASSLIGIDPDNYGYTF. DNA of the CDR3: TGTGCCAGCAGTTTAATAGGTATAGACCCCGATAACTATGGCTACACCTTC.

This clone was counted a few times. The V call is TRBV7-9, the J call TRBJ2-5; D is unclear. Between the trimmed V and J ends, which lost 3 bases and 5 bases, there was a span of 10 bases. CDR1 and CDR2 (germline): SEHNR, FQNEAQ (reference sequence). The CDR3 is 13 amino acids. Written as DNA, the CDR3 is TGTGCCAGCAGCTTGGCCGCCATTGAGACCCAGTACTTC. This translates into CASSLAAIETQYF.

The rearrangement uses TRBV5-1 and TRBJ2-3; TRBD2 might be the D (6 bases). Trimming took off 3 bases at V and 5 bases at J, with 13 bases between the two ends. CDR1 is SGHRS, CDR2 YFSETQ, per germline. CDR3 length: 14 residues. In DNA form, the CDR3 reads TGCGCCAGCAGCTGGGCGGGGTGGGGAGATACGCAGTATTTT. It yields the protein CASSWAGWGDTQYF.

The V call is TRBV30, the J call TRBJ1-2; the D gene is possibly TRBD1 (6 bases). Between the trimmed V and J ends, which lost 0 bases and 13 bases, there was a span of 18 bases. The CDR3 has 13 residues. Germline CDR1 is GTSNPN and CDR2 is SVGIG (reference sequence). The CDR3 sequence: CAWSVSDRTYCTF. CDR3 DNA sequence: TGTGCCTGGAGTGTAAGTGACAGGACCTACTGCACCTTC.

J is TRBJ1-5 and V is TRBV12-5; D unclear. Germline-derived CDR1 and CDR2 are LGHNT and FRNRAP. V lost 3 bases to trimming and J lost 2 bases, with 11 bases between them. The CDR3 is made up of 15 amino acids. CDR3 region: CASGLGDRGNQPQHF. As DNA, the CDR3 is TGTGCTAGTGGTTTAGGTGATCGGGGCAATCAGCCCCAGCATTTT.

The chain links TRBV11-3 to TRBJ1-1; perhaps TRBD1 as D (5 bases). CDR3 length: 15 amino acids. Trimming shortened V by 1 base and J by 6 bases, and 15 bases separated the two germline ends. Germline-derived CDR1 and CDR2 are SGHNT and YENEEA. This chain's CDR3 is CASSLGAPLGAEAFF. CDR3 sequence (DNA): TGTGCCAGCAGCTTAGGAGCCCCCCTAGGGGCTGAAGCTTTCTTT. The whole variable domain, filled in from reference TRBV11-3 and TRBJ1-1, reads EAGVVQSPRYKIIEKKQPVAFWCNPISGHNTLYWYLQNLGQGPELLIRYENEEAVDDSQLPKDRFSAERLKGVDSTLKIQPAELGDSAVYLCASSLGAPLGAEAFFGQGTRLTVV.

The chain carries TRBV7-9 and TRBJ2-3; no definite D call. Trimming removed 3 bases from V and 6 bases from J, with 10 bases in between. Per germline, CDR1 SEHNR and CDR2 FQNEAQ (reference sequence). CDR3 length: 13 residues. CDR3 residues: CASSFGSADTQYF. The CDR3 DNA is TGTGCCAGCAGCTTTGGCTCCGCCGATACGCAGTATTTT.

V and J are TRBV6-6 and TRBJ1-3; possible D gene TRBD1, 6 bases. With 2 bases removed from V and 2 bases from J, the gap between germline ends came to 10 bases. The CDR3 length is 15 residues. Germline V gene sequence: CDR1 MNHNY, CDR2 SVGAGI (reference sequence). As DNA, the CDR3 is TGTGCCAGCAGTTACGTGGGGGCAACTGGAAACACCATATATTTT. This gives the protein CASSYVGATGNTIYF.

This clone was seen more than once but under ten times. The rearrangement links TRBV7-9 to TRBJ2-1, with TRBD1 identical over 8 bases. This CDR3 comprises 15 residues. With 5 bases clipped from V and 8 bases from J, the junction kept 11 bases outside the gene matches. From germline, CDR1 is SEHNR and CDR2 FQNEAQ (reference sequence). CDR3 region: CASSAAWTGIDEQFF. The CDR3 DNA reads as TGTGCCAGCAGCGCCGCATGGACAGGGATAGATGAGCAGTTCTTC. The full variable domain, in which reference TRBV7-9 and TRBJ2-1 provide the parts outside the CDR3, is DTGVSQNPRHKITKRGQNVTFRCDPISEHNRLYWYRQTLGQGPEFLTYFQNEAQLEKSRLLSDRFSAERPKGSFSTLEIQRTEQGDSAMYLCASSAAWTGIDEQFFGPGTRLTVL.

Here the CDR3 DNA reads TGTGCCAGCAGCTTAAGCGGGAGCTCCTACGAGCAGTACTTC. Its translation: CASSLSGSSYEQYF. This chain connects TRBV7-3 to TRBJ2-7; 7 bases match TRBD2. Germline V gene lookup returns CDR1 SGHTA and CDR2 FQGTGA. Trimming at V came to 1 base and at J to 0 bases, leaving 0 bases not matched to a gene. This CDR3 spans 14 amino acids.

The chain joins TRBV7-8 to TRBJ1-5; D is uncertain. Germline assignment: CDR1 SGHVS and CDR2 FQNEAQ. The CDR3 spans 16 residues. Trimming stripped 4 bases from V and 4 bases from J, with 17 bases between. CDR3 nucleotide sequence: TGTGCCAGCAGCTCCATGCTGGGCAGACTAAATCAGCCCCAGCATTTT. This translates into CASSSMLGRLNQPQHF.